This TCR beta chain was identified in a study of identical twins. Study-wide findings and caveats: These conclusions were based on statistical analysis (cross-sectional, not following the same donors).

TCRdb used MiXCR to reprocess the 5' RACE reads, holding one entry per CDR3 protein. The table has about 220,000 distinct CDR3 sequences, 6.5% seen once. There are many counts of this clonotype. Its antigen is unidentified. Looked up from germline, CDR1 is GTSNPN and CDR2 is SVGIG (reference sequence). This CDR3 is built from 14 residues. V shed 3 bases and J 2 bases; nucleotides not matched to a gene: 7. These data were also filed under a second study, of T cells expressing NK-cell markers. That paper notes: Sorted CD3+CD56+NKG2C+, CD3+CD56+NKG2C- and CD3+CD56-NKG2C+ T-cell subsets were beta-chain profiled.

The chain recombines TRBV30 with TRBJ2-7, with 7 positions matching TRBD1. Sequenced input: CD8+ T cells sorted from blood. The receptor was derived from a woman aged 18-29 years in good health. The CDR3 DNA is TGTGCCTGGAGGGGCCGGGACAGAGCCTACGAGCAGTACTTC. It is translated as CAWRGRDRAYEQYF.